Each of the 9 T cell receptor beta chains below was sequenced from the same sample in a study of cytomegalovirus exposure and HLA in healthy donors. The PCR used 60 Vbeta and 13 Jbeta primers. The repertoire was sequenced with immunoSEQ multiplex PCR; TCRdb's copy has only in-frame clones and lacks some. The top ten clones hold approximately 2.8% of a sample with 200,000 to 250,000 clones, approximately 78% of them seen once. Sequencing input: PBMCs. The receptor source for this set is a man aged 30 to 45 in good health and CMV-seronegative.

This clone was picked up one time. The germline gene is not matched at one end of the junction; a read error may be the cause. The chain links TRBV7-6 to TRBJ2-6; D is perhaps TRBD1 (5 bases). Germline CDR1 and CDR2: SGHVS and FNYEAQ. CDR3 size: 16 residues. The CDR3 loop is CASSLQADVGASVLTF. The CDR3 nucleotides are TGTGCCAGCAGCTTACAAGCCGACGTTGGGGCCAGCGTCCTGACTTTC.

The chain combines TRBV19 with TRBJ1-1; no definite D call. Trimming stripped 7 bases from V and 2 bases from J, with 17 bases between. CDR3 length: 15 residues. Germline V gives CDR1 LNHDA, CDR2 SQIVND (reference sequence). CDR3: CASKRTVLTNTEAFF. DNA of the CDR3: TGTGCCAGTAAGCGGACCGTCCTCACTAACACTGAAGCTTTCTTT.

The gene calls are TRBV4-1 and TRBJ2-3; 7 bases are shared with TRBD2. This CDR3 region has 20 residues. V was pared by 0 bases and J by 0 bases, with 15 bases of the junction left unmatched. Germline loops: CDR1 MGHRA, CDR2 YSYEKL. CDR3 DNA: TGCGCCAGCAGCCAAGATCGCCTCGGGAGGTTCTCTTTTAGCACAGATACGCAGTATTTT. This codes for CASSQDRLGRFSFSTDTQYF.

The chain links TRBV2 to TRBJ2-5, with 7 positions matching TRBD2. V lost 8 bases, J lost 1 base, and 13 bases stayed unmatched. Germline CDR1 and CDR2: SNHLY and FYNNEI. The CDR3 runs to 16 residues. CDR3 loop: CASGGTGLFVQETQYF. In nucleotides, the CDR3 is TGTGCCAGCGGAGGGACGGGACTATTTGTCCAAGAGACCCAGTACTTC. Using reference TRBV2 and TRBJ2-5 for the parts outside the CDR3, the full variable domain is EPEVTQTPSHQVTQMGQEVILRCVPISNHLYFYWYRQILGQKVEFLVSFYNNEISEKSEIFDDQFSVERPDGSNFTLKIRSTKLEDSAMYFCASGGTGLFVQETQYFGPGTRLLVL.

The chain links TRBV21-1 to TRBJ2-7; TRBD2, the D gene given by the table, was not confirmed from the DNA. TRBV21-1 is marked as a pseudogene. CDR3 length: 13 residues. The CDR3 region is CASSATSGFEQYF. The CDR3 region has the DNA TGTGCCAGCAGCGCGACTAGCGGCTTCGAGCAGTACTTC.

This sequence joins TRBV28 and TRBJ2-7; D may be TRBD2 (7 bases). Germline V CDR1 and CDR2: MDHEN, SYDVKM. The CDR3 consists of 13 residues. The ends were cut back, 6 bases at V and 5 bases at J, with 14 bases in the middle. The CDR3 nucleotides are TGTGCCAGCAGCGCCGGGGGGCGTCACGAGCAGTACTTC. Protein product: CASSAGGRHEQYF.

J is TRBJ2-1 and V is TRBV9, with TRBD2 matching over 10 bases. The CDR3 consists of 16 residues. Losses at the gene ends were 1 base for V and 6 bases for J; bases not matched to a gene: 7. The germline CDR1 and CDR2 sequences are SGDLS and YYNGEE. CDR3 residues: CASSVRQRGGSNEQFF. The CDR3 coding sequence is TGTGCCAGCAGCGTACGCCAGCGGGGGGGATCCAATGAGCAGTTCTTC.

V usage is TRBV5-6 and J usage is TRBJ2-5; 7 positions match TRBD1. The J call is uncertain, as TRBJ2-7 better fits the DNA end. Germline CDR1 and CDR2: SGHDT and YYEEEE. This CDR3 region has 14 residues. CDR3 in DNA: TGTGCCAGCAGCCTCGGGCAGGGGGTTCACGAGCAGTACTTC. Translation gives CASSLGQGVHEQYF.

V is TRBV7-8 and J is TRBJ1-5, with TRBD1 matching over 8 bases. CDR1 SGHVS and CDR2 FQNEAQ come from the germline V gene. The V gene end was trimmed by 1 base and the J gene end by 5 bases; junction bases not matched to a gene: 16. The CDR3 runs to 19 residues. CDR3 nucleotide sequence: TGTGCCAGCAGCTTAGACGCTAGAGGATTGGGGACAGGCGATCAGCCCCAGCATTTT. It specifies CASSLDARGLGTGDQPQHF.